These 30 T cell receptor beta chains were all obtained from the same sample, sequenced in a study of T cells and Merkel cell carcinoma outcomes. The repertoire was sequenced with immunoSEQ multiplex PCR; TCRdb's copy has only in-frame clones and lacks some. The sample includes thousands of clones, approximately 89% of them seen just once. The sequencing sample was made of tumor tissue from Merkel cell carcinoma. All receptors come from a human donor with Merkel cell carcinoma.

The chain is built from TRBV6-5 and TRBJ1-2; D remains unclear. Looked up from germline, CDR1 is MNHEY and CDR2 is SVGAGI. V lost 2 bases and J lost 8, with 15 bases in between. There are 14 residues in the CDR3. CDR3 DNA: TGTGCCAGCAGTTACCAAGGTGGAAGCAGGGGCTACACCTTC. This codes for CASSYQGGSRGYTF.

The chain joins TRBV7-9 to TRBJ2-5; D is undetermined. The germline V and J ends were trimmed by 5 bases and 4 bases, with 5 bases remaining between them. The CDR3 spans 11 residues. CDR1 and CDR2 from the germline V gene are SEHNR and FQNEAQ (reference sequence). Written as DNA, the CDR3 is TGTGCCAGCAGCCCTCGAGAGACCCAGTACTTC. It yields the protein CASSPRETQYF. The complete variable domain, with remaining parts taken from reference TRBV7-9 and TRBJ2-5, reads DTGVSQNPRHKITKRGQNVTFRCDPISEHNRLYWYRQTLGQGPEFLTYFQNEAQLEKSRLLSDRFSAERPKGSFSTLEIQRTEQGDSAMYLCASSPRETQYFGPGTRLLVL.

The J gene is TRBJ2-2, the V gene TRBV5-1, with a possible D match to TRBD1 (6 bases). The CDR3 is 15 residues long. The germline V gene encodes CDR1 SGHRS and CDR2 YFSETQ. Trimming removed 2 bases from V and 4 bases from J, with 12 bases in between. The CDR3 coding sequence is TGCGCCAGCAGCTTTCGCCAGGGGATCACCGGGGAGCTGTTTTTT. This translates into CASSFRQGITGELFF.

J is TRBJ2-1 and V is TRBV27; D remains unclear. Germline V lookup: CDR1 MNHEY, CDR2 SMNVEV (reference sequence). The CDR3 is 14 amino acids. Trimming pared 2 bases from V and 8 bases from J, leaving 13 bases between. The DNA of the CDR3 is TGTGCCAGCAGTTTAGGCCCGGGTTTCCATGAGCAGTTCTTC. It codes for CASSLGPGFHEQFF.

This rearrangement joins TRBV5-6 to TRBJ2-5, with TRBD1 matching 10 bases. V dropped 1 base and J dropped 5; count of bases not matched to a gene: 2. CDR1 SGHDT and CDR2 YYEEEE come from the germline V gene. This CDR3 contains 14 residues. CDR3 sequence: CASSLTGQGETQYF. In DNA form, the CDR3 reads TGTGCCAGCAGCTTGACGGGACAGGGGGAGACCCAGTACTTC.

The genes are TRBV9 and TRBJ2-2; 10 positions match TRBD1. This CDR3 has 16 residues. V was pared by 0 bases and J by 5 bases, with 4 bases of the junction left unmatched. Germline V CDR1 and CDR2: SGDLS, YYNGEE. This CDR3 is CASSVGGQGVTGELFF. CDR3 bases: TGTGCCAGCAGCGTAGGAGGACAGGGGGTAACCGGGGAGCTGTTTTTT.

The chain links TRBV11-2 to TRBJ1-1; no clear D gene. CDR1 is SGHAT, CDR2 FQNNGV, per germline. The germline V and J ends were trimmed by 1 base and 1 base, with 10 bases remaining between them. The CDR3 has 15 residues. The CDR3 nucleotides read TGTGCCAGCAGCTTAGTAGGCGCGCCGAACACTGAAGCTTTCTTT. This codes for CASSLVGAPNTEAFF.

Written as DNA, the CDR3 is TGCAGCGTTAAACCGAGAGGGGTGAACACTGAAGCTTTCTTT. Its protein product is CSVKPRGVNTEAFF. The chain employs TRBV29-1 and TRBJ1-1, with D perhaps TRBD1 (5 bases). The CDR3 runs to 14 residues. Germline lookup yields CDR1 SQVTM and CDR2 ANQGSEA. V was trimmed by 5 bases and J by 0 bases, leaving 13 bases between them.

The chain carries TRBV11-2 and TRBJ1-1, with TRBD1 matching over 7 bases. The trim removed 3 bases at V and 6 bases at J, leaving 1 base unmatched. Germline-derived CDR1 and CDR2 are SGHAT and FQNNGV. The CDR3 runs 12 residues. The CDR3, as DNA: TGTGCCAGCAGCTTGGGACAGCCTGAAGCTTTCTTT. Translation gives CASSLGQPEAFF.

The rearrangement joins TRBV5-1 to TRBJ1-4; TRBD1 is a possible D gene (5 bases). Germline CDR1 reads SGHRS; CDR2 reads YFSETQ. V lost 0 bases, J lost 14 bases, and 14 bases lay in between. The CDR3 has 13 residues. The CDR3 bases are TGCGCCAGCAGCTTGGGAGCCGGGGCTTGGCTGTTTTTT. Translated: CASSLGAGAWLFF.

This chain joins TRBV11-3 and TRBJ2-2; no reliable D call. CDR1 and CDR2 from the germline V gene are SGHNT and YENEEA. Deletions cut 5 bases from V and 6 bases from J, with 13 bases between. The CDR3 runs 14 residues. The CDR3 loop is CASSIVTGPGELFF. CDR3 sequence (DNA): TGTGCCAGCAGCATCGTCACGGGCCCCGGGGAGCTGTTTTTT.

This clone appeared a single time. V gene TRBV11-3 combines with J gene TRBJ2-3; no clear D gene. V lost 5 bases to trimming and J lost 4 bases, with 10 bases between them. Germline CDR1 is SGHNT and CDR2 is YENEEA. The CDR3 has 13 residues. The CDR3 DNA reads TGTGCCAGCAGCCCCCGAAGCGCAGATACGCAGTATTTT. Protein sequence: CASSPRSADTQYF. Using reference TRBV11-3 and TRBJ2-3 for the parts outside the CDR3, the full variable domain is EAGVVQSPRYKIIEKKQPVAFWCNPISGHNTLYWYLQNLGQGPELLIRYENEEAVDDSQLPKDRFSAERLKGVDSTLKIQPAELGDSAVYLCASSPRSADTQYFGPGTRLTVL.

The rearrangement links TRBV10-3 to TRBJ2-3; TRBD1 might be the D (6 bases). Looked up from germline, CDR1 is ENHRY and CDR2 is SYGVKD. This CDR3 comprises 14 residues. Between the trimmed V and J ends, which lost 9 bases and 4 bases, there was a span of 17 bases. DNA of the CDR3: TGTGCCATAACTCAGGGGCAAGAGGCAGATACGCAGTATTTT. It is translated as CAITQGQEADTQYF.

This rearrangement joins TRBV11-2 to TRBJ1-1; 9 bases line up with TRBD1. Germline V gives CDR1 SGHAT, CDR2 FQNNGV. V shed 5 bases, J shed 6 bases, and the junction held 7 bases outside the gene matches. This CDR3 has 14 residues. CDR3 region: CASSAPTGGAEAFF. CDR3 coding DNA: TGTGCCAGCAGCGCGCCGACAGGGGGAGCTGAAGCTTTCTTT.

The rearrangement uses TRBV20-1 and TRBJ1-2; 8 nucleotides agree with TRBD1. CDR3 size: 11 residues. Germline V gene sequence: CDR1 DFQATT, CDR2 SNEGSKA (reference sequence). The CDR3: CNAADREDYTF. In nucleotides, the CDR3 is TGCAATGCCGCGGACAGGGAAGACTACACCTTC.

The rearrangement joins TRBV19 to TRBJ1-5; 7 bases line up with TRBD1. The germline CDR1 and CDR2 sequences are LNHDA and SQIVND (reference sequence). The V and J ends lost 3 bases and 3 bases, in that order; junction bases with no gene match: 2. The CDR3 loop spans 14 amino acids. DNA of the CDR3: TGTGCCAGTAGTATGGGACAGTACAATCAGCCCCAGCATTTT. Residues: CASSMGQYNQPQHF.

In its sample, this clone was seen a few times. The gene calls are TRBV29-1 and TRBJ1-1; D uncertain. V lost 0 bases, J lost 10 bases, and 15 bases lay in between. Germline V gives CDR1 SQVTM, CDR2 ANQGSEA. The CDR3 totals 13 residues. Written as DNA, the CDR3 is TGCAGCGTTGAAGAAGGAGATTGGACCCGAGCTTTCTTT. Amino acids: CSVEEGDWTRAFF.

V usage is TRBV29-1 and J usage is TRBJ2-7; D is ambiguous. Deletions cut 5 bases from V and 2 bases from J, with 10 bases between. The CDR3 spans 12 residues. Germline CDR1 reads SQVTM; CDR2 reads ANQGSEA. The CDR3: CSVIVQTYEQYF. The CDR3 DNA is TGCAGCGTTATAGTACAGACCTACGAGCAGTACTTC.

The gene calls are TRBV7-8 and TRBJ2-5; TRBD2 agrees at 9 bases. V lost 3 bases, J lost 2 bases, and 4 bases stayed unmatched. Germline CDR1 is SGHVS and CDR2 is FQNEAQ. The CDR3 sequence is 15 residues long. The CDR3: CASSFRLAGQETQYF. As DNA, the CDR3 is TGTGCCAGCAGCTTTAGGCTAGCGGGACAAGAGACCCAGTACTTC.

The CDR3 nucleotides read TGTGCCAGCAGCTTCGAGGGCCACATTCAGTACTTC. Encoded protein: CASSFEGHIQYF. This chain links TRBV5-4 with TRBJ2-4; TRBD2 might be the D (5 bases). Trimming took 2 bases from V and 8 from J, leaving 8 bases between them. Germline CDR1 and CDR2: SGHNT and YYREEE (reference sequence). The CDR3 consists of 12 residues.

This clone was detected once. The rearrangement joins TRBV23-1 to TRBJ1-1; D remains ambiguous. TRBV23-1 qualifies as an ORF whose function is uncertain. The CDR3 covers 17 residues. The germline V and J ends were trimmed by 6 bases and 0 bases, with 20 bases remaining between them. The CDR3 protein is CASSRRGPQIMNTEAFF. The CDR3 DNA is TGCGCCAGCAGCCGACGAGGGCCACAGATCATGAACACTGAAGCTTTCTTT.

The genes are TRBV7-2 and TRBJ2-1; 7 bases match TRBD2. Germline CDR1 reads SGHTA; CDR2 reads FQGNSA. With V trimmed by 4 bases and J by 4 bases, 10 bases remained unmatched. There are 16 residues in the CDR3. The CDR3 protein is CASSSLGGGLYNEQFF. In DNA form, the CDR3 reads TGTGCCAGCAGCTCCCTCGGCGGGGGACTTTACAATGAGCAGTTCTTC. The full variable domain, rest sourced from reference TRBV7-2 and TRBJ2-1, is GAGVSQSPSNKVTEKGKDVELRCDPISGHTALYWYRQSLGQGLEFLIYFQGNSAPDKSGLPSDRFSAERTGGSVSTLTIQRTQQEDSAVYLCASSSLGGGLYNEQFFGPGTRLTVL.

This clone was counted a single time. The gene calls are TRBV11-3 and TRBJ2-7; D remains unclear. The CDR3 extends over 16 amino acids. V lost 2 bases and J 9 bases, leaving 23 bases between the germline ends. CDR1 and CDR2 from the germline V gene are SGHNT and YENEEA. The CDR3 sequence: CASSLRQAWLYDGQYF. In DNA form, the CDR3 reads TGTGCCAGCAGCTTACGCCAAGCGTGGCTCTACGACGGGCAGTACTTC.

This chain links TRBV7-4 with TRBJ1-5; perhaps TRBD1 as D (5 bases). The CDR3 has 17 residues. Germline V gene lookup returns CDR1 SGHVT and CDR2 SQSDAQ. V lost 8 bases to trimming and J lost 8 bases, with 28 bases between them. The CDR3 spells CASPTPRGLHVSEPQHF. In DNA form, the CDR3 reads TGTGCCAGCCCCACCCCCCGGGGACTCCATGTAAGCGAGCCCCAGCATTTT.

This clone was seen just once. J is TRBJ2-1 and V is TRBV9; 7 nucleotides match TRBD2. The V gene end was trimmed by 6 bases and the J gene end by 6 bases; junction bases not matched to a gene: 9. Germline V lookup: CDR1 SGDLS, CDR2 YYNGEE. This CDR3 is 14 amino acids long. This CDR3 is CASTVGGGANEQFF. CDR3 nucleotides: TGTGCCAGCACCGTTGGGGGAGGGGCCAATGAGCAGTTCTTC.

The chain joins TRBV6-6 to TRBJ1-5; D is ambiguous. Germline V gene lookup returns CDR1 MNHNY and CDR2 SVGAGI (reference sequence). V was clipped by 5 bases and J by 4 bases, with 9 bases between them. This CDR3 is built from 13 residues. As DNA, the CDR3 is TGTGCCAGCAGTCGGCGGGTTAATCAGCCCCAGCATTTT. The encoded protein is CASSRRVNQPQHF.

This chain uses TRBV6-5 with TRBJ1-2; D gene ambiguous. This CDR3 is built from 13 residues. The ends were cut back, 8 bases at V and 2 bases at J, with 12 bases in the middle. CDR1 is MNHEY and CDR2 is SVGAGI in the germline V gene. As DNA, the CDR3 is TGTGCCAGCTCCCTTAGAGGGAACTATGGCTACACCTTC. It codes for CASSLRGNYGYTF.

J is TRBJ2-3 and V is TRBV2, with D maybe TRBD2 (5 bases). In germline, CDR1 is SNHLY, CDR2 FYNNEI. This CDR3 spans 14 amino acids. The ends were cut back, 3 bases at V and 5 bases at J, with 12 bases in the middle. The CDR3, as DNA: TGTGCCAGCAGTGATAAGAGGGCGGGAGATACGCAGTATTTT. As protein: CASSDKRAGDTQYF.

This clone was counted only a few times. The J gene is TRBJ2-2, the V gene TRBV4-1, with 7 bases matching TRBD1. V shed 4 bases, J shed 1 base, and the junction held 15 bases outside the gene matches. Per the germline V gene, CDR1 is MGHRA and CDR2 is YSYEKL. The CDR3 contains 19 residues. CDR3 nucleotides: TGCGCCAGCAGCCGAGATTCACAGGGGCAGTTAAGGAACACCGGGGAGCTGTTTTTT. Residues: CASSRDSQGQLRNTGELFF.

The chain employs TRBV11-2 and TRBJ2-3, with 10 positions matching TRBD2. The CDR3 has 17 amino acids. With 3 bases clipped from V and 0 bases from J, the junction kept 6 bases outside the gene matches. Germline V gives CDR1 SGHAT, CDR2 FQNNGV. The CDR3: CASSFPGLAVSTDTQYF. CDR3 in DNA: TGTGCCAGCAGCTTCCCCGGACTAGCGGTGAGCACAGATACGCAGTATTTT.